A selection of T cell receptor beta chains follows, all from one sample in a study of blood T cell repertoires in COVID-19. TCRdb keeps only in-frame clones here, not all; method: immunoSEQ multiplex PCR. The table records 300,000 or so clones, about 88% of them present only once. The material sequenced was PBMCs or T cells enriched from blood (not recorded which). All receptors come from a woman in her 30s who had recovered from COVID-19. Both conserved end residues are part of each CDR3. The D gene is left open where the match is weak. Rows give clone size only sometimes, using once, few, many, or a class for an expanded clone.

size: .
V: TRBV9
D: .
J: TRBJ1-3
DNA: TGTGCCAGCAGCGTAGAGGGGCAGAGCTCTGGAAACACCATATATTTT
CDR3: CASSVEGQSSGNTIYF

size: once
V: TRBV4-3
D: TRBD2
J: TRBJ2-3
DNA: TGCGCCAGCAGCCAAGATCGGAGCGGGGGATCAGATACGCAGTATTTT
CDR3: CASSQDRSGGSDTQYF

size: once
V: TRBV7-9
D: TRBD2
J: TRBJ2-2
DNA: TGTGCCAGCAGCGACGGGACTAGCGGGAGCTCGAACACCGGGGAGCTGTTTTTT
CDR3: CASSDGTSGSSNTGELFF

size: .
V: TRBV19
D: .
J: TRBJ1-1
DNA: TGTGCCAGTAGTAGATATCCCGGGGGTACGGGTGAAGCTTTCTTT
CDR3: CASSRYPGGTGEAFF

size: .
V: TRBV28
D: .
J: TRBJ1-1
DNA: TGTGCCAGCAGTTCCCCGCCACAGGGAATGACTGAAGCTTTCTTT
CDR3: CASSSPPQGMTEAFF

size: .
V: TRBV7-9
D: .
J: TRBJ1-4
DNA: TGTGCCAGCAGGTCAGATGAAAAACTGTTTTTT
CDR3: CASRSDEKLFF

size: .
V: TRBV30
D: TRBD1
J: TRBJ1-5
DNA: TGTGCCTGGAGTGGACAGGGGTTCGGGAATCAGCCCCAGCATTTT
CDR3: CAWSGQGFGNQPQHF

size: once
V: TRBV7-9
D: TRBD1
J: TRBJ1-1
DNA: TGTGCCAGCAGCAGGGACAGGAACACTGAAGCTTTCTTT
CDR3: CASSRDRNTEAFF

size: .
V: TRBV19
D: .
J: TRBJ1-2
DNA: TGTGCCAGTAGTATCCTCCAGGGTGGCTATGGCTACACCTTC
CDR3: CASSILQGGYGYTF

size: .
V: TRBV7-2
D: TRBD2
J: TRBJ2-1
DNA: TGTGCCAGCAGCCCTAGCGGGGCCGGCCACAATGAGCAGTTCTTC
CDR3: CASSPSGAGHNEQFF

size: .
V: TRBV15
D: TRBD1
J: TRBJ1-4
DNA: TGTGCCACCAGCAGAGACCCGGACAGGGTCGGCGAAAAACTGTTTTTT
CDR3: CATSRDPDRVGEKLFF

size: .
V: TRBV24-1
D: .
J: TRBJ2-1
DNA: TGTGCCACCAGTGATTCAGGGGGGCTCGGATCCGGCAATGAGCAGTTCTTC
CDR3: CATSDSGGLGSGNEQFF

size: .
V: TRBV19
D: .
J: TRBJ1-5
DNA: TGTGCCAGTAGTATAGAACAGGGCCATAGCAATCAGCCCCAGCATTTT
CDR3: CASSIEQGHSNQPQHF

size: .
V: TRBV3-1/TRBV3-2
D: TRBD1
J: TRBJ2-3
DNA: TGTGCCAGCAGCCAAGGGACAGGGTGGGGAAGTATAGATACGCAGTATTTT
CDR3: CASSQGTGWGSIDTQYF

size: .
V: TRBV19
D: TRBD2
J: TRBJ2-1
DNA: TGTGCCAGTAGGGGACTAGCGTCCAACAATGAGCAGTTCTTC
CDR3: CASRGLASNNEQFF